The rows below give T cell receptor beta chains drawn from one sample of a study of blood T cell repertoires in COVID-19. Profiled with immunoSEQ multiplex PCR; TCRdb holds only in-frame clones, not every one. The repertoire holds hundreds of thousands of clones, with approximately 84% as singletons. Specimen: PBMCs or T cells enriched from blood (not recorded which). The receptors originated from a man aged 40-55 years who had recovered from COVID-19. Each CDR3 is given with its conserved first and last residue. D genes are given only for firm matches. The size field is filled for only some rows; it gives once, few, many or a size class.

cdr3_aa: CASSVDRGHQETQYF
cdr3_nt: TGTGCCAGTAGTGTGGACAGGGGGCACCAAGAGACCCAGTACTTC
d_call: TRBD1
v_call: TRBV19
j_call: TRBJ2-5
clone_size: .

cdr3_aa: CASSHQWGLWENEQFF
cdr3_nt: TGTGCCAGCAGCCACCAATGGGGTCTTTGGGAGAATGAGCAGTTCTTC
d_call: .
v_call: TRBV4-2
j_call: TRBJ2-1
clone_size: .

cdr3_aa: CASSLDFDQPQHF
cdr3_nt: TGTGCCAGCAGCTTAGACTTTGATCAGCCCCAGCATTTT
d_call: .
v_call: TRBV11-1
j_call: TRBJ1-5
clone_size: .

cdr3_aa: CASSLIRANTDTQYF
cdr3_nt: TGTGCCAGCAGCTTGATCAGGGCTAACACAGATACGCAGTATTTT
d_call: .
v_call: TRBV7-6
j_call: TRBJ2-3
clone_size: once

cdr3_aa: CASSGLAGGNEQFF
cdr3_nt: TGTGCCAGCTCCGGACTAGCGGGGGGGAATGAGCAGTTCTTC
d_call: TRBD2
v_call: TRBV18
j_call: TRBJ2-1
clone_size: .

cdr3_aa: CSVEGQRLYGYTF
cdr3_nt: TGCAGCGTTGAGGGACAGCGACTCTATGGCTACACCTTC
d_call: TRBD1
v_call: TRBV29-1
j_call: TRBJ1-2
clone_size: .

cdr3_aa: CASSIGSGGRSTDTQYF
cdr3_nt: TGTGCCAGTAGTATCGGAAGCGGGGGGCGGAGCACAGATACGCAGTATTTT
d_call: TRBD2
v_call: TRBV19
j_call: TRBJ2-3
clone_size: .

cdr3_aa: CSALMGGSYEQYF
cdr3_nt: TGCAGCGCCCTCATGGGGGGTTCCTACGAGCAGTACTTC
d_call: .
v_call: TRBV29-1
j_call: TRBJ2-7
clone_size: .

cdr3_aa: CASRFPGKENYF
cdr3_nt: TGTGCCAGCAGATTCCCAGGGAAGGAGAATTACTTC
d_call: .
v_call: TRBV28
j_call: TRBJ2-7
clone_size: .

cdr3_aa: CARGQGIYNSPLHF
cdr3_nt: TGTGCCAGGGGACAGGGGATATATAATTCACCCCTCCACTTT
d_call: TRBD1
v_call: TRBV2
j_call: TRBJ1-6
clone_size: .

cdr3_aa: CASSRDTSGNTIYF
cdr3_nt: TGTGCCAGCAGCCGAGACACCTCTGGAAACACCATATATTTT
d_call: .
v_call: TRBV7-8
j_call: TRBJ1-3
clone_size: .

cdr3_aa: CAWGRQGDEKLFF
cdr3_nt: TGTGCCTGGGGCAGGCAGGGGGATGAAAAACTGTTTTTT
d_call: TRBD1
v_call: TRBV30
j_call: TRBJ1-4
clone_size: .

cdr3_aa: CASSLEAGHSGNTIYF
cdr3_nt: TGTGCCAGCAGCTTAGAGGCGGGCCACTCTGGAAACACCATATATTTT
d_call: .
v_call: TRBV7-2
j_call: TRBJ1-3
clone_size: .

cdr3_aa: CASSMVGAGSPAGYTF
cdr3_nt: TGTGCCAGTAGCATGGTGGGCGCAGGCTCCCCGGCGGGCTACACCTTC
d_call: .
v_call: TRBV19
j_call: TRBJ1-2
clone_size: .

cdr3_aa: CASNIGQGRPNEQFF
cdr3_nt: TGTGCCAGCAACATCGGACAGGGACGGCCCAATGAGCAGTTCTTC
d_call: TRBD1
v_call: TRBV7-2
j_call: TRBJ2-1
clone_size: .

cdr3_aa: CASRPARLAGVRSYNEQFF
cdr3_nt: TGTGCCAGCAGACCCGCCCGACTAGCGGGAGTCCGCTCCTACAATGAGCAGTTCTTC
d_call: TRBD2
v_call: TRBV7-9
j_call: TRBJ2-1
clone_size: .

cdr3_aa: CASGTGGWETQYF
cdr3_nt: TGTGCCAGCGGGACAGGGGGTTGGGAGACCCAGTACTTC
d_call: TRBD1
v_call: TRBV2
j_call: TRBJ2-5
clone_size: once

cdr3_aa: CAIRGGLEQFF
cdr3_nt: TGTGCCATCAGAGGGGGATTAGAGCAGTTCTTC
d_call: .
v_call: TRBV10-3
j_call: TRBJ2-1
clone_size: .

cdr3_aa: CASSYTLTPPGLAEETNTGELFF
cdr3_nt: TGTGCCAGCAGTTATACCCTAACGCCGCCGGGACTAGCGGAGGAAACGAACACCGGGGAGCTGTTTTTT
d_call: TRBD2
v_call: TRBV3-1/TRBV3-2
j_call: TRBJ2-2
clone_size: .

cdr3_aa: CASSLSVGSGTHYGYTF
cdr3_nt: TGTGCCAGCAGTTTATCAGTTGGGTCCGGGACACACTATGGCTACACCTTC
d_call: .
v_call: TRBV27
j_call: TRBJ1-2
clone_size: .

cdr3_aa: CASSGQSEVYTF
cdr3_nt: TGTGCCAGTAGTGGACAGAGTGAAGTCTACACCTTC
d_call: .
v_call: TRBV19
j_call: TRBJ1-2
clone_size: .

cdr3_aa: CASSLQGNTEAFF
cdr3_nt: TGCGCCAGCAGTTTACAGGGGAACACTGAAGCTTTCTTT
d_call: .
v_call: TRBV5-1
j_call: TRBJ1-1
clone_size: .

cdr3_aa: CASSPQGNTEAFF
cdr3_nt: TGTGCCAGCAGTCCCCAGGGGAACACTGAAGCTTTCTTT
d_call: .
v_call: TRBV12-3/TRBV12-4
j_call: TRBJ1-1
clone_size: .

cdr3_aa: CASRPRLAGNYEQYF
cdr3_nt: TGTGCCAGCAGGCCTAGACTAGCGGGAAACTACGAGCAGTACTTC
d_call: TRBD2
v_call: TRBV28
j_call: TRBJ2-7
clone_size: few

cdr3_aa: CASSLVGQTYNEQFF
cdr3_nt: TGTGCCAGCAGCTTAGTGGGACAGACCTACAATGAGCAGTTCTTC
d_call: TRBD1
v_call: TRBV7-8
j_call: TRBJ2-1
clone_size: .

cdr3_aa: CASSPASGAYNEQFF
cdr3_nt: TGTGCCAGTTCTCCGGCTAGCGGGGCCTACAATGAGCAGTTCTTC
d_call: TRBD2
v_call: TRBV19
j_call: TRBJ2-1
clone_size: .

cdr3_aa: CASSQGRGGSSYEQYF
cdr3_nt: TGCGCCAGCAGCCAAGGGCGCGGCGGGAGCTCCTACGAGCAGTACTTC
d_call: TRBD2
v_call: TRBV4-1
j_call: TRBJ2-7
clone_size: .

cdr3_aa: CASSLSDRGQPQHF
cdr3_nt: TGTGCCAGTAGTCTATCGGACAGGGGGCAGCCCCAGCATTTT
d_call: TRBD1
v_call: TRBV19
j_call: TRBJ1-5
clone_size: .

cdr3_aa: CASSQEGAYGEKLFF
cdr3_nt: TGTGCCAGCAGCCAAGAGGGGGCCTATGGGGAAAAACTGTTTTTT
d_call: .
v_call: TRBV3-1/TRBV3-2
j_call: TRBJ1-4
clone_size: once

cdr3_aa: CASSPRERGTDTQYF
cdr3_nt: TGCGCCAGCAGCCCCCGCGAGCGGGGCACAGATACGCAGTATTTT
d_call: .
v_call: TRBV4-1
j_call: TRBJ2-3
clone_size: .

cdr3_aa: CASSEYSRNTEAFF
cdr3_nt: TGTGCCAGCAGTGAATATTCCAGGAACACTGAAGCTTTCTTT
d_call: .
v_call: TRBV25-1
j_call: TRBJ1-1
clone_size: .

cdr3_aa: CASSPSGGAYEQYF
cdr3_nt: TGTGCCAGCAGCCCGAGTGGGGGGGCCTACGAGCAGTACTTC
d_call: TRBD2
v_call: TRBV7-2
j_call: TRBJ2-7
clone_size: .

cdr3_aa: CASSFRRGYGNQPQHF
cdr3_nt: TGTGCCAGCAGTTTCCGCAGGGGCTACGGCAATCAGCCCCAGCATTTT
d_call: .
v_call: TRBV27
j_call: TRBJ1-5
clone_size: .

cdr3_aa: CASMGLAHQETQYF
cdr3_nt: TGTGCCAGCATGGGACTAGCGCACCAAGAGACCCAGTACTTC
d_call: TRBD2
v_call: TRBV27
j_call: TRBJ2-5
clone_size: once

cdr3_aa: CASSVDRGLDEQYF
cdr3_nt: TGTGCCAGCTCAGTGGACAGGGGGCTCGACGAGCAGTACTTC
d_call: TRBD1
v_call: TRBV18
j_call: TRBJ2-7
clone_size: .

cdr3_aa: CASSGGLAAIWGANVLTF
cdr3_nt: TGTGCCAGCAGCGGCGGCCTAGCGGCGATTTGGGGGGCCAACGTCCTGACTTTC
d_call: TRBD2
v_call: TRBV9
j_call: TRBJ2-6
clone_size: .

cdr3_aa: CASSAASGLTTQYF
cdr3_nt: TGTGCCAGCAGCGCGGCCAGCGGCCTAACGACCCAGTACTTC
d_call: .
v_call: TRBV14
j_call: TRBJ2-5
clone_size: .

cdr3_aa: CASSIDRVDTGELFF
cdr3_nt: TGTGCCAGCAGCATAGACAGGGTCGACACCGGGGAGCTGTTTTTT
d_call: TRBD1
v_call: TRBV7-3
j_call: TRBJ2-2
clone_size: .

cdr3_aa: CASSPRREAQETQYF
cdr3_nt: TGTGCCAGCTCACCACGTCGAGAGGCCCAAGAGACCCAGTACTTC
d_call: .
v_call: TRBV18
j_call: TRBJ2-5
clone_size: once

cdr3_aa: CASSPGSGRSEQFF
cdr3_nt: TGCGCCAGCAGCCCAGGTAGCGGGAGATCCGAGCAGTTCTTC
d_call: TRBD2
v_call: TRBV5-1
j_call: TRBJ2-1
clone_size: .

cdr3_aa: CASSQQGVETQYF
cdr3_nt: TGCGCCAGCAGCCAACAGGGGGTAGAGACCCAGTACTTC
d_call: TRBD1
v_call: TRBV4-1
j_call: TRBJ2-5
clone_size: .

cdr3_aa: CASNGGSSYNEQFF
cdr3_nt: TGTGCCAGCAACGGGGGGAGCTCCTACAATGAGCAGTTCTTC
d_call: TRBD2
v_call: TRBV9
j_call: TRBJ2-1
clone_size: .

cdr3_aa: CASGRDGYTF
cdr3_nt: TGTGCCAGCGGCCGGGATGGCTACACCTTC
d_call: .
v_call: TRBV7-2
j_call: TRBJ1-2
clone_size: .

cdr3_aa: CASRRGLAGIYEQYF
cdr3_nt: TGTGCCAGCAGGAGGGGCCTAGCGGGGATCTACGAGCAGTACTTC
d_call: TRBD2
v_call: TRBV2
j_call: TRBJ2-7
clone_size: .

cdr3_aa: CASSEGSGVTDTQYF
cdr3_nt: TGTGCCAGCAGTGAAGGGAGCGGGGTCACAGATACGCAGTATTTT
d_call: TRBD2
v_call: TRBV25-1
j_call: TRBJ2-3
clone_size: .

cdr3_aa: CASSQDPRQGARNIQYF
cdr3_nt: TGCGCCAGCAGCCAAGACCCCAGGCAGGGGGCAAGGAACATTCAGTACTTC
d_call: TRBD1
v_call: TRBV4-1
j_call: TRBJ2-4
clone_size: .

cdr3_aa: CASSLAGVDTQYF
cdr3_nt: TGTGCCAGCAGCTTAGCGGGCGTAGATACGCAGTATTTT
d_call: .
v_call: TRBV7-9
j_call: TRBJ2-3
clone_size: .

cdr3_aa: CASIPRVRSQETQYF
cdr3_nt: TGTGCCAGCATCCCCCGGGTTAGAAGTCAAGAGACCCAGTACTTC
d_call: .
v_call: TRBV2
j_call: TRBJ2-5
clone_size: .

cdr3_aa: CASSQSVTGGSYGYTF
cdr3_nt: TGTGCCAGCAGCCAATCGGTGACAGGGGGCTCGTATGGCTACACCTTC
d_call: TRBD1
v_call: TRBV16
j_call: TRBJ1-2
clone_size: .

cdr3_aa: CASSPQGYNEQFF
cdr3_nt: TGTGCCAGCAGTCCTCAGGGTTACAATGAGCAGTTCTTC
d_call: .
v_call: TRBV27
j_call: TRBJ2-1
clone_size: .

cdr3_aa: CASRAGGLAGNEQFF
cdr3_nt: TGTGCCAGTAGGGCGGGGGGACTAGCGGGGAATGAGCAGTTCTTC
d_call: TRBD2
v_call: TRBV19
j_call: TRBJ2-1
clone_size: .

cdr3_aa: CASSSTGTYNEQFF
cdr3_nt: TGTGCCAGCAGCTCTACCGGGACTTACAATGAGCAGTTCTTC
d_call: .
v_call: TRBV7-2
j_call: TRBJ2-1
clone_size: once